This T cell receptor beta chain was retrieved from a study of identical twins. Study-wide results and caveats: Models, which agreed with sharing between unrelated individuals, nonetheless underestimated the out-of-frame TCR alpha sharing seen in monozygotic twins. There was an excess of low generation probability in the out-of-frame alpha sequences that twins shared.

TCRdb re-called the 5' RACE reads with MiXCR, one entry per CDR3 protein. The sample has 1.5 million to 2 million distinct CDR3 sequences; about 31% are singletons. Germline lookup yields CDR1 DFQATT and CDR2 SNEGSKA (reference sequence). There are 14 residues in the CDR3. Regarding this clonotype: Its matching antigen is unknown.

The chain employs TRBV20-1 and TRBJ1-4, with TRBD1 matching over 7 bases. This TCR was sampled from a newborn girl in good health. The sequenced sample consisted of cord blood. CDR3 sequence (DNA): TGCAGGCCGGGACAGCCTGCAACTAATGAAAAACTGTTTTTT. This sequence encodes CRPGQPATNEKLFF.